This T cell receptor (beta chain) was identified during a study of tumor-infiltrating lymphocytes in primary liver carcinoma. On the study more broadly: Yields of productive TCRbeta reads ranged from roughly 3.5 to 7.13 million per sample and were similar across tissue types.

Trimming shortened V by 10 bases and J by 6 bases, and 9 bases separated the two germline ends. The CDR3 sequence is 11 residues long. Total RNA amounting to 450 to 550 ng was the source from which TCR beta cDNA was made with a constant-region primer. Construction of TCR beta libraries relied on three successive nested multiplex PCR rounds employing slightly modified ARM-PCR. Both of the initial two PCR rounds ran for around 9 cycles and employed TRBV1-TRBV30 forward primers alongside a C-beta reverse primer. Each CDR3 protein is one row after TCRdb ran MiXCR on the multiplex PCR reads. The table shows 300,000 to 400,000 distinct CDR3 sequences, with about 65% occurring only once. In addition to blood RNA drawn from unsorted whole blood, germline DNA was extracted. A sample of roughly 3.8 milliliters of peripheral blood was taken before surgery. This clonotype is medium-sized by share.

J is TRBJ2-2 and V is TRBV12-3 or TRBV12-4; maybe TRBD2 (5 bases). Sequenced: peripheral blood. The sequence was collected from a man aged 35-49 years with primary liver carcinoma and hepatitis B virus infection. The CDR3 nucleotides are TGTGCCACCCTGGGAGCCGGGGAGCTGTTTTTT. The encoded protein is CATLGAGELFF.